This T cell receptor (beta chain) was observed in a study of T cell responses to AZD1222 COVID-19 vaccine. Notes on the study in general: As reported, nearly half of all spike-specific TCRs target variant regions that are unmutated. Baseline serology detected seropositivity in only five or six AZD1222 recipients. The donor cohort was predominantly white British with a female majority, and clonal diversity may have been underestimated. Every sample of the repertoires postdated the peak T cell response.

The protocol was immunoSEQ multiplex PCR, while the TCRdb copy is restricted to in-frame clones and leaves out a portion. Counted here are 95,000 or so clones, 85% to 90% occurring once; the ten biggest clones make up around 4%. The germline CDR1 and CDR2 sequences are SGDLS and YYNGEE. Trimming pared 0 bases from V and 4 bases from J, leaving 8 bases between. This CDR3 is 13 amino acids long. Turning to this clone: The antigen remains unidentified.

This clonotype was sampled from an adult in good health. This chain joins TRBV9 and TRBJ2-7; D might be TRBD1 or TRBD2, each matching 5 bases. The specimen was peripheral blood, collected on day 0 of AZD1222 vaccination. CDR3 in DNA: TGTGCCAGCAGCGTAGAGTGGGGGTACGAGCAGTACTTC. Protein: CASSVEWGYEQYF.